The 10 T cell receptor beta chains in this list originate from one sample, sequenced in a study of blood T cell repertoires in COVID-19. Generated by immunoSEQ multiplex PCR, the TCRdb table keeps only in-frame clones and is missing some. Of about 170,000 clones listed, roughly 93% are singletons. Sequencing was performed on peripheral blood. The receptors stem from a man aged 18 to 30 with COVID-19, enrolled during active disease.

The chain carries TRBV15 and TRBJ2-3, with 9 bases fitting TRBD1. Losses at the gene ends were 1 base for V and 2 bases for J; bases not matched to a gene: 4. The CDR3 sequence is 16 residues long. Germline V gives CDR1 LNHNV, CDR2 YYDKDF (reference sequence). CDR3 DNA sequence: TGTGCCACCAGCAGAGGGGGACAGGGAAACACAGATACGCAGTATTTT. Translated, it gives CATSRGGQGNTDTQYF. Variable domain in full (rest from reference TRBV15 and TRBJ2-3): DAMVIQNPRYQVTQFGKPVTLSCSQTLNHNVMYWYQQKSSQAPKLLFHYYDKDFNNEADTPDNFQSRRPNTSFCFLDIRSPGLGDTAMYLCATSRGGQGNTDTQYFGPGTRLTVL.

This chain connects TRBV27 to TRBJ1-6; the D gene is possibly TRBD1 (5 bases). CDR1 and CDR2 (germline): MNHEY, SMNVEV (reference sequence). The CDR3 length is 13 residues. Trimming shortened V by 6 bases and J by 7 bases, and 10 bases separated the two germline ends. The CDR3 here is CASSMEGNSPLHF. DNA for the CDR3: TGTGCCAGCAGCATGGAGGGGAATTCACCCCTCCACTTT.

The V gene is TRBV9, the J gene TRBJ2-1; 10 bases fit TRBD1. CDR1 is SGDLS and CDR2 is YYNGEE in the germline V gene. This CDR3 contains 15 residues. Trimming at V came to 0 bases and at J to 5 bases, leaving 2 bases not matched to a gene. The CDR3 DNA is TGTGCCAGCAGCGTAGGACAGGGGGCCCACAATGAGCAGTTCTTC. Translated, it gives CASSVGQGAHNEQFF.

The chain has TRBV4-3 and TRBJ1-1; no clear D. Trimming cost V 0 bases and J 0 bases, with 8 bases left between them. Germline CDR1 reads LGHNA; CDR2 reads YSLEER. The CDR3 sequence is 15 residues long. The CDR3 bases are TGCGCCAGCAGCCAAGAGTCAGATATGAACACTGAAGCTTTCTTT. Translation: CASSQESDMNTEAFF.

This chain connects TRBV7-2 to TRBJ1-1, with 8 nucleotides matching TRBD1. This CDR3 region has 15 residues. Germline CDR1 is SGHTA and CDR2 is FQGNSA. The V and J ends lost 5 bases and 2 bases, in that order; junction bases with no gene match: 7. Here the CDR3 DNA reads TGTGCCAGCAGCCCCGGACAGGGAGGTAACACTGAAGCTTTCTTT. Translating gives CASSPGQGGNTEAFF.

This chain joins TRBV7-9 and TRBJ2-1; D might be TRBD2 (5 bases). There are 15 residues in the CDR3. The germline V gene encodes CDR1 SEHNR and CDR2 FQNEAQ (reference sequence). V gave up 2 bases and J gave up 5 bases, with 13 bases separating them. CDR3 amino acids: CASSLLDGINNEQFF. CDR3 coding DNA: TGTGCCAGCAGCTTACTTGACGGGATAAACAATGAGCAGTTCTTC.

This chain uses TRBV28 with TRBJ1-2, with 7 bases aligning to TRBD1. The CDR3 runs 13 residues. Germline CDR1 MDHEN, CDR2 SYDVKM. V lost 2 bases, J lost 8 bases, and 5 bases stayed unmatched. CDR3 DNA: TGTGCCAGCAGTTTAACAGGGGCGAGGGGCTACACCTTC. It translates to CASSLTGARGYTF.

The V gene is TRBV5-4, the J gene TRBJ1-6; D remains ambiguous. The V and J ends lost 4 bases and 10 bases respectively, with 18 bases between them. This CDR3 is built from 15 residues. The germline V gene encodes CDR1 SGHNT and CDR2 YYREEE (reference sequence). As DNA, the CDR3 is TGTGCCAGCAGCCACTCGGCGGGGTGGAACTCACCCCTCCACTTT. This encodes CASSHSAGWNSPLHF.

This clone turned up a few times. V and J are TRBV18 and TRBJ2-7, with 8 bases identical to TRBD1. Germline V gene data show CDR1 as KGHSH and CDR2 as LQKENI. Trimming removed 6 bases from V and 6 bases from J; junction bases left unmatched: 13. The CDR3 runs 15 residues. CDR3 amino acids: CASSLGTGLVFEQYF. CDR3 DNA: TGTGCCAGCTCCTTAGGGACAGGCCTGGTCTTCGAGCAGTACTTC.

The rearrangement links TRBV6-5 to TRBJ2-3; TRBD2 aligns across 8 bases. Per the germline V gene, CDR1 is MNHEY and CDR2 is SVGAGI. CDR3 length equals 15 residues. V dropped 0 bases and J dropped 7; count of bases not matched to a gene: 6. CDR3 nucleotides: TGTGCCAGCAGTTACTCTGGCGGGAGGACTAATACGCAGTATTTT. It codes for CASSYSGGRTNTQYF.